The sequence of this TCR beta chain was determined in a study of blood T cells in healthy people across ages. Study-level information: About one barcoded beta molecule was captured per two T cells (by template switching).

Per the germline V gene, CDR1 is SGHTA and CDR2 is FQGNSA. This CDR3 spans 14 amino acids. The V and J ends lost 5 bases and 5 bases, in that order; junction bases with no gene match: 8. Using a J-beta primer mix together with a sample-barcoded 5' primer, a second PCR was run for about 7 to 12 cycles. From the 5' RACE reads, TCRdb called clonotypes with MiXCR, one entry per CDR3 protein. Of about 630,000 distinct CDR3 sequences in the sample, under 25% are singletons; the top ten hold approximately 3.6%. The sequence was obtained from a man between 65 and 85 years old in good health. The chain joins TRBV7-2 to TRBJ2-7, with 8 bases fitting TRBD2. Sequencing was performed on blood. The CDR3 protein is CASSKETSVHEQYF. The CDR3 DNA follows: TGTGCCAGCAGCAAAGAGACTAGCGTGCACGAGCAGTACTTC. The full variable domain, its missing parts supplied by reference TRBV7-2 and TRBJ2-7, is GAGVSQSPSNKVTEKGKDVELRCDPISGHTALYWYRQSLGQGLEFLIYFQGNSAPDKSGLPSDRFSAERTGGSVSTLTIQRTQQEDSAVYLCASSKETSVHEQYFGPGTRLTVT.